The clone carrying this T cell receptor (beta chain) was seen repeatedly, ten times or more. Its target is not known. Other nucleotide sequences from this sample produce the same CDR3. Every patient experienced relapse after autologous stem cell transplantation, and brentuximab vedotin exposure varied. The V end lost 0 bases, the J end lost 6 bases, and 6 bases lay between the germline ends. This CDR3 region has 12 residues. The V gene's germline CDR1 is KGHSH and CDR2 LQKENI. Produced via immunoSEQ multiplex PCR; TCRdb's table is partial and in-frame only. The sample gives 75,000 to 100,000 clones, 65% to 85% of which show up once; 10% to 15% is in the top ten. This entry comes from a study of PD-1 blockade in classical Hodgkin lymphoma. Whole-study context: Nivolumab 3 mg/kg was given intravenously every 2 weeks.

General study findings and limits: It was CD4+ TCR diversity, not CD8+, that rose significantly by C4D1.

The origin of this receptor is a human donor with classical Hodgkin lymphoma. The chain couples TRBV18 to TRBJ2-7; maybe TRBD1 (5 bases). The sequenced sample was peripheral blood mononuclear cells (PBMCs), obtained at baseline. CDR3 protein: CASSPPQGEQYF. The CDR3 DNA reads TGTGCCAGCTCACCACCCCAGGGCGAGCAGTACTTC.